This TCR beta chain was found in a study of T-cell memory formation after mild COVID-19. Only a few counts were recorded for this clonotype. Germline CDR1 reads SGHTA; CDR2 reads FQGNSA. CDR3 size: 12 residues. V shed 6 bases and J shed 2 bases, with 8 bases lying between them. TCRdb called the 5' RACE reads again in MiXCR, with one record for every CDR3 protein. The repertoire has about 190,000 distinct CDR3 sequences, about a fifth of them found once; the top ten carry approximately 22%. Sequences were obtained from PBMCs or a T cell subset sorted from them (not recorded which). The J gene is TRBJ2-7, the V gene TRBV7-2; D gene ambiguous. The TCR originated in an adult woman who had mild COVID-19 (a few samples of this study predate the infection). Cell type and time point are not known. The CDR3 DNA follows: TGTGCCAGCAGTTATCGGGCCTACGAGCAGTACTTC. Amino acids: CASSYRAYEQYF.